This paragraph reports one T cell receptor (beta chain). The sample originates from a study of technical replicates of blood from a few donors. The CDR3 runs 13 residues. CDR1 is MNHNY and CDR2 is SVGAGI in the germline V gene (reference sequence). The V and J ends lost 8 bases and 4 bases respectively, with 14 bases between them. Produced via immunoSEQ multiplex PCR; TCRdb's table is partial and in-frame only. The table shows approximately 58,000 clones, with 86% occurring only once. The source of this sequence is a human donor in good health. Some clones in this sample may be carry-over from other donors' samples. Material: PBMCs. V and J are TRBV6-6 and TRBJ1-2, with TRBD1 as a possible D gene (6 bases). The CDR3 loop reads CASHREGSYGYTF. CDR3 nucleotides: TGTGCCAGCCACAGGGAGGGGAGCTATGGCTACACCTTC.